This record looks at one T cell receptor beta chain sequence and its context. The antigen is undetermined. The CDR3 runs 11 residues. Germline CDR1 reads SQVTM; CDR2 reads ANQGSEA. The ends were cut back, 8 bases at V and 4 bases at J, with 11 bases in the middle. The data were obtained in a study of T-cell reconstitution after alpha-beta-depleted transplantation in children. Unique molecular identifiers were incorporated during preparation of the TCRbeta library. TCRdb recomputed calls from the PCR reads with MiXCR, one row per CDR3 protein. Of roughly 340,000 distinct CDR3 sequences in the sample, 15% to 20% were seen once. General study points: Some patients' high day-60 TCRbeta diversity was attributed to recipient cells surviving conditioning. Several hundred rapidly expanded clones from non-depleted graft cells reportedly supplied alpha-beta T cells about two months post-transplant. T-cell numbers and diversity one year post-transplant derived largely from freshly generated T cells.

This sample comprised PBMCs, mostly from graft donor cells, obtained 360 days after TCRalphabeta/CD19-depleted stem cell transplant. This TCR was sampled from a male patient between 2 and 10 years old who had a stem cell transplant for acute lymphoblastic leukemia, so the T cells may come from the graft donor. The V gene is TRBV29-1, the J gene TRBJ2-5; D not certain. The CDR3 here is CSLRWRETQYF. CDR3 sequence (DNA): TGCAGCCTGAGGTGGAGAGAGACCCAGTACTTC.